This T cell receptor beta chain originates from a study of shared clonotypes between healthy human individuals. Selected positively for CCR7 and CD45RO-negative, naive CD8 cells excluded terminally differentiated effector memory CD45RA+ cells. The donor population consisted of healthy HIV-negative adults with no recent acute infections or vaccinations. The study drew all its donors from Caucasian adults living in Nashville, Tennessee. Study-level points and caveats: With a few donors compared, around 5% of naive CD4 clonotypes were shared.

Notes on this clone: Its target is not known.

With 8 bases removed from V and 2 bases from J, the gap between germline ends came to 16 bases. Looked up from germline, CDR1 is MNHNS and CDR2 is SASEGT. The CDR3 extends over 14 amino acids. Here immunoSEQ multiplex PCR was the method, and the copy in TCRdb shows in-frame clones only, minus some. The table lists some 800,000 clones, around 92% of them singletons, with about 24% in the top ten. This receptor was obtained from a man aged 25-45 years in good health. Material: naive CD8+ T cells sorted from blood. This chain connects TRBV6-1 to TRBJ2-7, with D perhaps assigned TRBD1 or TRBD2 (5 bases each). CDR3 in amino acids: CASLRGAAPYEQYF. The CDR3 DNA reads as TGTGCCAGCCTTAGAGGGGCCGCCCCCTACGAGCAGTACTTC.